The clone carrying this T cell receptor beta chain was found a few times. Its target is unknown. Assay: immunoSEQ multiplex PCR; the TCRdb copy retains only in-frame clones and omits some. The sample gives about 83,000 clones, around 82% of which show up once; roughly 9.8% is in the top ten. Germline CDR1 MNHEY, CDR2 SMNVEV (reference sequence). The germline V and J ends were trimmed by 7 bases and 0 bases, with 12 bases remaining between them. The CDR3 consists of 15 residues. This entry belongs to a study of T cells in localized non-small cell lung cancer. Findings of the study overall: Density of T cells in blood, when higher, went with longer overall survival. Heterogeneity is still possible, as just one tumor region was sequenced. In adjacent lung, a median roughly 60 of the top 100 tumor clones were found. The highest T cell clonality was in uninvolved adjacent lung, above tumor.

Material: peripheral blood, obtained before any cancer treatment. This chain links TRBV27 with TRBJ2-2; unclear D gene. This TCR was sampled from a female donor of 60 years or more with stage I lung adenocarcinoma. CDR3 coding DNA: TGTGCCAGCACCAAGTCGATGGCGAACACCGGGGAGCTGTTTTTT. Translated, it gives CASTKSMANTGELFF.